This T cell receptor (beta chain) was documented in a study of blood T cell repertoires in COVID-19 (dated by TCRdb to 2020 to 2022). Study-wide context: Samples from collaborators originated in the United States, Italy and Spain and spanned both the acute and convalescent phases of COVID-19. The material from the prospective study consisted of cDNA or gDNA derived from T cells, B-cell-depleted T cells, or PBMCs. Deeply sampled blood TCRbeta repertoires from subjects exposed to, actively infected with, or recovered from COVID-19 were included in the dataset. The repertoires were made available in a free public database intended to serve as a resource for research on the immune response to SARS-CoV-2. The samples were drawn from the first 160 participants of the ongoing ImmuneRACE study and from some 1,300 subjects provided by 6 global collaborators. A de-identified subject ID, COVID-19 status, age in years and sex were almost always included in the sample metadata. Where HLA class I and class II types were available, the types were taken from metadata supplied by the sample provider, not from assay-based typing.

Remarks on this clone: Its antigen is unknown. Per-nucleotide qualities are absent, and no much larger clonotype sits a single base away.

As encoded in the germline V gene, CDR1 is SGHRS while CDR2 is YFSETQ. V ends up 0 bases short and J 4 bases short, with an unmatched junction base count of 16. Taken from cysteine to phenylalanine, the CDR3 has 19 residues. Only the CDR3 DNA stays, 57 bases, in frame from base 1. Findings and caveats that apply to the study as a whole: The amount of clinical and demographic metadata varied by source and participant and was provided uncurated.

The immunoSEQ Assay, a bias-controlled multiplex PCR, was used to amplify TCRbeta CDR3 regions from genomic DNA. In the paper's pipeline: The number of nucleated cells in each sample was estimated by amplification of reference gene primers within the assay. Sequence reads were collapsed and filtered to measure the absolute abundance of every unique TCRbeta CDR3 rearrangement. For each sample, productive Simpson clonality was calculated by taking the square root of Simpson's diversity index across productive rearrangements. This immuneACCESS table, as held by TCRdb, lists in-frame sequences with V and J called but not all clones. Of the missing ones, under half trace to an unresolved V gene in checked studies; the others have no known cause. That table supplies the V and J calls and clone size; D and trimming were determined from the DNA. The sample yields about 50,000 clones; around 84% were counted once. Around 15% of the sample is in the top ten clones.

Whole blood was collected in K2EDTA tubes by collaborating institutions according to the institutions' own protocols. For TCRbeta analysis, collaborator samples were shipped as frozen whole blood, as isolated PBMCs, or as DNA extracted from either sample type. The rearrangement combines TRBV5-1 with TRBJ2-3; TRBD1 matches 8 bases in the middle. Sequenced input: peripheral blood. The TCR was taken from a man aged 65-85 years with acute or convalescent COVID-19. The CDR3 reads as follows: CASSLASAGGVLGSDTQYF. The nucleotides are TGCGCCAGCAGCTTGGCCTCTGCAGGGGGCGTTTTAGGGTCAGATACGCAGTATTTT.